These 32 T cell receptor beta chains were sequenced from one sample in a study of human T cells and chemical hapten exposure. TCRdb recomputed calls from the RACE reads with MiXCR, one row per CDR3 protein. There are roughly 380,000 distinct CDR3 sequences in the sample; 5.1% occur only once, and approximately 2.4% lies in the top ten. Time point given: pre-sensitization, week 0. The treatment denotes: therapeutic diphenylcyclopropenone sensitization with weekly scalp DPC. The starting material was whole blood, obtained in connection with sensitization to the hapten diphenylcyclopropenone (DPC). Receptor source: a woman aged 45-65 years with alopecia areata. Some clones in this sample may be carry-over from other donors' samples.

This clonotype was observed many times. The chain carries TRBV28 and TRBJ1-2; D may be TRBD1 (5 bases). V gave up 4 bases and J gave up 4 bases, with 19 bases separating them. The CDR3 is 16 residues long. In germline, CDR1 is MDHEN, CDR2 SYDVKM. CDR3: CASSSVGQGAPYGYTF. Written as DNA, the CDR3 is TGTGCCAGCAGTTCCGTGGGGCAGGGAGCTCCCTATGGCTACACCTTC.

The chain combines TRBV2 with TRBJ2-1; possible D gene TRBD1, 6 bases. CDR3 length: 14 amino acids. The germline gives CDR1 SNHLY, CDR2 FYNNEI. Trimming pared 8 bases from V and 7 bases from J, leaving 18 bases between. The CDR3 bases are TGTGCCAGCGGGGGCAGAGGTAGTAGAAATGAGCAGTTCTTC. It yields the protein CASGGRGSRNEQFF.

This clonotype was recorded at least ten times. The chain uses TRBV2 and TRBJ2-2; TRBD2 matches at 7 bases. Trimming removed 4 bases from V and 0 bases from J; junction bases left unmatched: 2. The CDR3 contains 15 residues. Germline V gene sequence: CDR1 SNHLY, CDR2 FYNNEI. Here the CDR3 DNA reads TGTGCCAGCAGTGGGGCGGGGGCGAACACCGGGGAGCTGTTTTTT. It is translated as CASSGAGANTGELFF.

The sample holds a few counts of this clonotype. CDR3 DNA: TGTGCCAGCAGTACGGAGGGGGGTAGATCCTACAATGAGCAGTTCTTC. Translated, it gives CASSTEGGRSYNEQFF. The chain links TRBV12-3 or TRBV12-4 to TRBJ2-1; either TRBD1 or TRBD2 may supply D (6 bases each). This CDR3 region has 16 residues. V lost 5 bases and J lost 1, with 15 bases in between.

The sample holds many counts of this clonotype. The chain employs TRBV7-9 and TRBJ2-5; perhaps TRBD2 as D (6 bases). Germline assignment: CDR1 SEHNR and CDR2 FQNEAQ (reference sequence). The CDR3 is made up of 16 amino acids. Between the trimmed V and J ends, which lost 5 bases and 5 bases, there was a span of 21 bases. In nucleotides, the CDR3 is TGTGCCAGCAGCCCTTACGACGGACGGGGACTGGAGACCCAGTACTTC. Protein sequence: CASSPYDGRGLETQYF.

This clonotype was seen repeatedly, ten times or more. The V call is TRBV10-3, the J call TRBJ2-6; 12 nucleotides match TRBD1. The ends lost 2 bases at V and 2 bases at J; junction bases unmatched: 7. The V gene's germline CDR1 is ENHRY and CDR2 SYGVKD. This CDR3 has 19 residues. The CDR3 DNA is TGTGCCATCAGTGAGCGTGGGACAGGGGGCGCAACTGGGGCCAACGTCCTGACTTTC. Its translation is CAISERGTGGATGANVLTF.

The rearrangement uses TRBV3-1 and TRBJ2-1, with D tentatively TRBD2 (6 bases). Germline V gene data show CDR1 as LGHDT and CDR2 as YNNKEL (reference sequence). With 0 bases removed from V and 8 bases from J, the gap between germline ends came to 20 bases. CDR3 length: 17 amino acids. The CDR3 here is CASSQEPTSSMRDEQFF. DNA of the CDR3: TGTGCCAGCAGCCAAGAACCCACTAGCTCAATGCGCGATGAGCAGTTCTTC.

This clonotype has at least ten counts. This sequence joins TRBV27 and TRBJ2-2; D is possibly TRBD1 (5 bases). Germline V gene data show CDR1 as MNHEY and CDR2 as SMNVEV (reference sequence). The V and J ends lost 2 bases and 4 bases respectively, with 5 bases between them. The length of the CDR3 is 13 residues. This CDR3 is CASSLGATGELFF. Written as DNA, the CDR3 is TGTGCCAGCAGTTTAGGGGCCACCGGGGAGCTGTTTTTT.

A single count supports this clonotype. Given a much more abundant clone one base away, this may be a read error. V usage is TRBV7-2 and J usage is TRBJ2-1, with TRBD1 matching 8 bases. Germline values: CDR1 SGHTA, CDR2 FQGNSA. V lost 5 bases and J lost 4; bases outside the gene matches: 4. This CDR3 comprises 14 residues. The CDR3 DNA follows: TGTGCCAGCAGCCCCGGGACAGGTTACAATGAGCAGTTCTTC. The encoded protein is CASSPGTGYNEQFF. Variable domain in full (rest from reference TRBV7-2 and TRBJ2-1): GAGVSQSPSNKVTEKGKDVELRCDPISGHTALYWYRQSLGQGLEFLIYFQGNSAPDKSGLPSDRFSAERTGGSVSTLTIQRTQQEDSAVYLCASSPGTGYNEQFFGPGTRLTVL.

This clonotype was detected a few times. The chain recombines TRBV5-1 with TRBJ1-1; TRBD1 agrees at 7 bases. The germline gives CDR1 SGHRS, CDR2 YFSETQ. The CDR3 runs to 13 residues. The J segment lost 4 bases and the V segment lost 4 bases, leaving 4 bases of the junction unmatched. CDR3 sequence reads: CASSLGQATEAFF. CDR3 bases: TGCGCCAGCAGCCTAGGACAGGCCACTGAAGCTTTCTTT.

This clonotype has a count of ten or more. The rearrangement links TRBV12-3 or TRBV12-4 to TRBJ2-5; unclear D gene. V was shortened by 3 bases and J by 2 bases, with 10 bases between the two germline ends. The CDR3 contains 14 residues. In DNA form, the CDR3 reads TGTGCCAGCAGTTTTATTTTGCGGCAAGAGACCCAGTACTTC. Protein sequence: CASSFILRQETQYF.

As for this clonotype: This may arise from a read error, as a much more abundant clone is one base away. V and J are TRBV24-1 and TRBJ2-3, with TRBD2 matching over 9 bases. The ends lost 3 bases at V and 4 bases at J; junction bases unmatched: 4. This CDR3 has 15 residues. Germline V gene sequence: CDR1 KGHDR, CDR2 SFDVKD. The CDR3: CATSDTAGGADTQYF. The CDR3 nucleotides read TGTGCCACCAGTGATACAGCGGGGGGTGCAGATACGCAGTATTTT.

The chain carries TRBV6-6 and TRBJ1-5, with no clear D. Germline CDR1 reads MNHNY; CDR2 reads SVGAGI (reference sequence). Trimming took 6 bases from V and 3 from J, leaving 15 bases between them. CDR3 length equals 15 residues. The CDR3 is CASSPRAASNQPQHF. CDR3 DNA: TGTGCCAGCAGCCCCCGAGCGGCTTCCAATCAGCCCCAGCATTTT.

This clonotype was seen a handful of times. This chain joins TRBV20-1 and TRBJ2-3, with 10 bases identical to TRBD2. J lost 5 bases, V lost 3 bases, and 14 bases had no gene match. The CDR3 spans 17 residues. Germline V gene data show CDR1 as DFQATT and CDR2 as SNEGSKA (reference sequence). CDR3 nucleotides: TGCAGTGCTAGCCACCCCCGGCTAGCGGGAGTTTTAGATACGCAGTATTTT. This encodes CSASHPRLAGVLDTQYF.

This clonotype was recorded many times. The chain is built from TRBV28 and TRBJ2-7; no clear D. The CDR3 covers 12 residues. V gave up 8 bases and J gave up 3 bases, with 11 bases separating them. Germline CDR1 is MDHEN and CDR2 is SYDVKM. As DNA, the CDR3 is TGTGCCAGCTCCCCCGCAGTCTACGAGCAGTACTTC. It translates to CASSPAVYEQYF. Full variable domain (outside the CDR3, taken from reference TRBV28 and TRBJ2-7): DVKVTQSSRYLVKRTGEKVFLECVQDMDHENMFWYRQDPGLGLRLIYFSYDVKMKEKGDIPEGYSVSREKKERFSLILESASTNQTSMYLCASSPAVYEQYFGPGTRLTVT.

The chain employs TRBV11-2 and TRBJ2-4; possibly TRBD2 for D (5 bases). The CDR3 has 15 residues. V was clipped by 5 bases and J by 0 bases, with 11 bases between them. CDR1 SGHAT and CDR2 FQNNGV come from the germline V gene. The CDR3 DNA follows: TGTGCCAGCAGCCCTGAGGCGGGAGCCAAAAACATTCAGTACTTC. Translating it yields CASSPEAGAKNIQYF.

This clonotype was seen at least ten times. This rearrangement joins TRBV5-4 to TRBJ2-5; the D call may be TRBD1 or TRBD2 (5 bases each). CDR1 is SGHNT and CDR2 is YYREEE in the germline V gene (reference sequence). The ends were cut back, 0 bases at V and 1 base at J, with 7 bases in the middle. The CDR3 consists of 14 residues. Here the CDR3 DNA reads TGTGCCAGCAGCTTGGGGGGGACCCAAGAGACCCAGTACTTC. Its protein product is CASSLGGTQETQYF.

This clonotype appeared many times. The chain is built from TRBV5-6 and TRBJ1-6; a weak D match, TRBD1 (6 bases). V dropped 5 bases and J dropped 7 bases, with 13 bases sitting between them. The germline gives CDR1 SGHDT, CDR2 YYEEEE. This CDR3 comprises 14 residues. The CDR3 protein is CASRPTGGNSPLHF. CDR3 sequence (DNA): TGTGCCAGCAGACCCACGGGGGGCAATTCACCCCTCCACTTT.

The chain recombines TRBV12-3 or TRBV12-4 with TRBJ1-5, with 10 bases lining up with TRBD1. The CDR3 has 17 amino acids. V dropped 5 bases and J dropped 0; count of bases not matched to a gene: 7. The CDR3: CASSPGTGVYSNQPQHF. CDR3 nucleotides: TGTGCCAGCAGTCCCGGGACAGGGGTCTATAGCAATCAGCCCCAGCATTTT.

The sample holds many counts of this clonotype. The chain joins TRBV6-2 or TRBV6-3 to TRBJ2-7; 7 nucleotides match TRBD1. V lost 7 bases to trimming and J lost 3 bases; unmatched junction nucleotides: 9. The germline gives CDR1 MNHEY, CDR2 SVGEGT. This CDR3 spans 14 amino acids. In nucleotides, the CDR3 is TGTGCCAGCATCAACCGGACAGGCTACTACGAGCAGTACTTC. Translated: CASINRTGYYEQYF.

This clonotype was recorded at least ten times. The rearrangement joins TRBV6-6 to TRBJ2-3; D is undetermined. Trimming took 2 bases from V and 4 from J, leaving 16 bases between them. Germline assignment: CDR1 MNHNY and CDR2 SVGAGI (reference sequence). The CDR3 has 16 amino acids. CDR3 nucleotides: TGTGCCAGCAGTTACGGCAAGTCGCAGTCGGCAGATACGCAGTATTTT. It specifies CASSYGKSQSADTQYF.

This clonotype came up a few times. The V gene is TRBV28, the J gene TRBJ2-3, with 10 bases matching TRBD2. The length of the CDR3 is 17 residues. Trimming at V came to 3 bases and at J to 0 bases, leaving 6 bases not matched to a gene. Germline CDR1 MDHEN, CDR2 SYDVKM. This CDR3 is CASSFSSGRYSTDTQYF. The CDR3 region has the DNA TGTGCCAGCAGTTTCTCTAGCGGGAGATATAGCACAGATACGCAGTATTTT.

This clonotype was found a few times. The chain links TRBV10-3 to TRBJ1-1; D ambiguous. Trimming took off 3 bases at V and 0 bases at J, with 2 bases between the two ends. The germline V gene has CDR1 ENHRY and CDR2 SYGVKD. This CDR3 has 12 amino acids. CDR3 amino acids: CAISEVNTEAFF. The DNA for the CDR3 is TGTGCCATCAGTGAAGTGAACACTGAAGCTTTCTTT.

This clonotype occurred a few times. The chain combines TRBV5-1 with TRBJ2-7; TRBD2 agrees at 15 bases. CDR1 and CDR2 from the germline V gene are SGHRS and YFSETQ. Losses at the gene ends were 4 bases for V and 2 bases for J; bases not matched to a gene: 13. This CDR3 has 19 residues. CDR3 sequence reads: CASSPPPSGLAGGTYEQYF. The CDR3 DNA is TGCGCCAGCAGCCCACCTCCCTCGGGACTAGCGGGAGGAACCTACGAGCAGTACTTC.

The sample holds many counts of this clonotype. The CDR3 loop is CASSLTDRGGQPQHF. CDR3 DNA sequence: TGTGCCAGCAGTTTAACCGACAGGGGAGGCCAGCCCCAGCATTTT. The J gene is TRBJ1-5, the V gene TRBV12-3 or TRBV12-4, with TRBD1 matching over 8 bases. Trimming at V came to 2 bases and at J to 7 bases, leaving 7 bases not matched to a gene. This CDR3 comprises 15 residues.

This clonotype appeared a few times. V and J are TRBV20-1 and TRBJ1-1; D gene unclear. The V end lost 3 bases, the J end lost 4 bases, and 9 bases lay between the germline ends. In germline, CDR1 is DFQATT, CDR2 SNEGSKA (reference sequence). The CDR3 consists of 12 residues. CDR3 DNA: TGCAGTGCTAGCAGGCAGACCACTGAAGCTTTCTTT. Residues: CSASRQTTEAFF.

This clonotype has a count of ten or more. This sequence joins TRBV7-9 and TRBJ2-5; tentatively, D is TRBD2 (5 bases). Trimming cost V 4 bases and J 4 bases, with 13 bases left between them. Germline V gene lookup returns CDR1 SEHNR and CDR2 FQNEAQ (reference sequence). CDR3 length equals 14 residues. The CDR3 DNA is TGTGCCAGCAGCTCACTAGGGCTCGCAGAGACCCAGTACTTC. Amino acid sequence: CASSSLGLAETQYF.

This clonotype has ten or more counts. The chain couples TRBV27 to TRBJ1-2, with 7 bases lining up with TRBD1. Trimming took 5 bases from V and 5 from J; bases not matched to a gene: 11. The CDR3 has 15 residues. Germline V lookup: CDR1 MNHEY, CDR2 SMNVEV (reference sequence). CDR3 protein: CASSPLSGTEYGYTF. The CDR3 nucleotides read TGTGCCAGCAGTCCCCTCTCCGGGACAGAATATGGCTACACCTTC.

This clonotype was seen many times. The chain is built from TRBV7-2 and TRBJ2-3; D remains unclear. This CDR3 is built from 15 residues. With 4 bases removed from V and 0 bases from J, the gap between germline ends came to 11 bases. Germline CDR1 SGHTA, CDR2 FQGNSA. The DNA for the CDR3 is TGTGCCAGCAGCTCAGTTCGGCGGAGCACAGATACGCAGTATTTT. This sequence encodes CASSSVRRSTDTQYF.

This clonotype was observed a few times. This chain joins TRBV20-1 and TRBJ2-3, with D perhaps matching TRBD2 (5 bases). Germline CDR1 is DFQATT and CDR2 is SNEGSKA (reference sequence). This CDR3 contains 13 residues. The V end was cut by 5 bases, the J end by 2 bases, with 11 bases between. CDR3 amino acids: CSASGADTDTQYF. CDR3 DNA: TGCAGTGCTTCCGGAGCGGACACAGATACGCAGTATTTT.

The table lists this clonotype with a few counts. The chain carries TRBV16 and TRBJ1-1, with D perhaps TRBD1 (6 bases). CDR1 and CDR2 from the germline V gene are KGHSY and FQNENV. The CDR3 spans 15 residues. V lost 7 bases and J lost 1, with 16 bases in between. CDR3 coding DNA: TGTGCCAGCACCTCCGCGGGGGGCCCGAACACTGAAGCTTTCTTT. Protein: CASTSAGGPNTEAFF.

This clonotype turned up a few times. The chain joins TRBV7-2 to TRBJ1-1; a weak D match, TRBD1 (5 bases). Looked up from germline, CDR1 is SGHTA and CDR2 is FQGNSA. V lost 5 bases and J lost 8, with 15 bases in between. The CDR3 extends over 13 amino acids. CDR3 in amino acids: CASSPRWGREAFF. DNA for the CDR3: TGTGCCAGCAGCCCCCGGTGGGGGAGGGAAGCTTTCTTT.